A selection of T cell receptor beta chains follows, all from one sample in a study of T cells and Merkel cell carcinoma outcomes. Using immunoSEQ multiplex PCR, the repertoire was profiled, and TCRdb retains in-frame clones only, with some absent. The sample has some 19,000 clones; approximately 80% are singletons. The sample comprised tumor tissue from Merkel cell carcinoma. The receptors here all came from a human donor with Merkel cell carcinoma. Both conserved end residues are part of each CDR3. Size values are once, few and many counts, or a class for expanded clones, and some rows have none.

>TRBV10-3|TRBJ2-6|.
CAISEVTGAGANVLTF
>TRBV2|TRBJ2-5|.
CASVHPTLGNQETQYF
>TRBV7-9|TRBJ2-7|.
CASSLHWDEQYF
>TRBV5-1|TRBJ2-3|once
CASSSSGLAGGRLADTQYF
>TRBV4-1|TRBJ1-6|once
CASSQLGTGLDQLNSLLHF
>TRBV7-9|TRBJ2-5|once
CASSFGGGGGYYLQETQYF
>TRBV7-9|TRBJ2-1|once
CASSSNDKTYNEQFF
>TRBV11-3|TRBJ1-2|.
CASSADRDYGYTF
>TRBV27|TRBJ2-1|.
CASSLRTRNEQFF
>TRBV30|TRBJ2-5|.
CAWIRSGVQETQYF
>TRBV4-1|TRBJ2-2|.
CASSQGQGVYTGELFF
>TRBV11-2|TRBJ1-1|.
CASRLNGAEAFF
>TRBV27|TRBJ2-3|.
CASSIQGPHRGSDTQYF
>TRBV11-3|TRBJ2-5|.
CASSFGETQYF
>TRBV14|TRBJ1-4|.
CASSQDRRVTNEKLFF
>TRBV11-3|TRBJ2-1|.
CASSQPGINEQFF
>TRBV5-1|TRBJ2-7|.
CASSLTGQTYEQYF
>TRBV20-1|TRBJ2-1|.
CSAREIEIPFF
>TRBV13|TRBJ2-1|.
CASSFGQGIGEQFF
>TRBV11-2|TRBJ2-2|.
CASSLGPTNTGELFF
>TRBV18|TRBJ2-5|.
CASSRSWQETQYF
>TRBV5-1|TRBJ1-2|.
CASSQNRDRTNYGYTF
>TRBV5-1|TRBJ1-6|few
CASSWAGPGNSPLHF
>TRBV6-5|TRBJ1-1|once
CASSLPFSSVTEAFF
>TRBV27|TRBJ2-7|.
CASSLDTTSGQYF
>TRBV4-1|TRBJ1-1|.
CASSQLNTMNTEAFF
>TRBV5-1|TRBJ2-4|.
CASSLHQGASGKNIQYF
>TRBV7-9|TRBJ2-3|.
CASSPIGTFTDTQYF
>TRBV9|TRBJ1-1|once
CASSVMGAENTEAFF
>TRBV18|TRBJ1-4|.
CASSPIGINEKLFF
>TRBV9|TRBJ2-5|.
CASSPGGRQTQYF
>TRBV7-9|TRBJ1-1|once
CASGGGTEAFF
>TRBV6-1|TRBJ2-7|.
CASGRDYEQYF
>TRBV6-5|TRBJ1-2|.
CASSYSRGVDGYTF
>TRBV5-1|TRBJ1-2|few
CASSLIGGVGGYTF
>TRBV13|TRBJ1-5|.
CASSRGETNQPQHF
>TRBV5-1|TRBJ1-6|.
CASSLDRGGGSPLHF
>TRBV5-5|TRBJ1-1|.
CASSLDFRPWDTEAFF
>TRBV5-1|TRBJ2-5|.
CASSLTREGETQYF
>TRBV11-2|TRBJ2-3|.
CASSPPLGSDTQYF
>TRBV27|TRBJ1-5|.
CASSFRGLSNQPQHF
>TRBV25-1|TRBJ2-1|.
CASNKAGGPVEQFF
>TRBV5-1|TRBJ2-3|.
CASSWRGITDTQYF
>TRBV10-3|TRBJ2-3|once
CAISLDREDTQYF
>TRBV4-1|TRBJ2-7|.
CASSLPGLTNEQYF
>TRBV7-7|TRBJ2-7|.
CASSLWAWTKQYF
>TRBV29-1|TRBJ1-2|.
CSVASGAGVSWGYTF
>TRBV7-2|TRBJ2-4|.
CASSSEGGRSKNIQYF
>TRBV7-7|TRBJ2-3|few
CASSLWESDTQYF
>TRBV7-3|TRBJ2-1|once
CASSFRGPYNEQFF
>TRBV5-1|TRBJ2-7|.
CASSFGGGGYEQYF
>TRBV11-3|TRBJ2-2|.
CASSQTVGGPGELFF